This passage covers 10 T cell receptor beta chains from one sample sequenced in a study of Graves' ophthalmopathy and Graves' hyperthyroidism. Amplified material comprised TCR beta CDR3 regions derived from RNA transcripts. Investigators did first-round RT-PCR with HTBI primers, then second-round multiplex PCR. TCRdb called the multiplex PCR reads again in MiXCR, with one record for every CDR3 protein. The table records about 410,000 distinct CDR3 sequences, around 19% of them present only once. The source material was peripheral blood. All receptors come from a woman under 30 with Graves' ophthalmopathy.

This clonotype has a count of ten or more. DNA of the CDR3: TGTGCCACCAGTGATGGGGGACAGGGCTTCAATGAGCAGTTCTTC. Translated, it gives CATSDGGQGFNEQFF. This chain joins TRBV24-1 and TRBJ2-1, with 9 positions matching TRBD1. CDR1 KGHDR and CDR2 SFDVKD come from the germline V gene. J gave up 6 bases and V 3 bases, and 5 bases lay outside the gene matches. The CDR3 is 15 amino acids.

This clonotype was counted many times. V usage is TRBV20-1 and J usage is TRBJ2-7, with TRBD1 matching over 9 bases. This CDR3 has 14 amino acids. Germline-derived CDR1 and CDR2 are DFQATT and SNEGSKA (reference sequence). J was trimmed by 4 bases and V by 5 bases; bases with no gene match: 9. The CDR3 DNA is TGCAGTGCTGGAGGGGACAGGGACTTGTACGAGCAGTACTTC. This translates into CSAGGDRDLYEQYF.

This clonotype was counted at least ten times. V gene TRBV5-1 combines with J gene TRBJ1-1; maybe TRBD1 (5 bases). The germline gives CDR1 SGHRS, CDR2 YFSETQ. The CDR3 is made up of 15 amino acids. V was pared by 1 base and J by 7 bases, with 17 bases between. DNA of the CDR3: TGCGCCAGCAGCTTGCGGGGGATGGGGGAGGGTGAAGCTTTCTTT. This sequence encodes CASSLRGMGEGEAFF.

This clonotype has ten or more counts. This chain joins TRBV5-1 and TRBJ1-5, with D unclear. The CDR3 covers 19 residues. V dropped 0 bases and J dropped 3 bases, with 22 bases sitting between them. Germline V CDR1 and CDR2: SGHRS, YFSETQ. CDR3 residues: CASSLERAEPSYINQPQHF. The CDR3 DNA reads TGCGCCAGCAGCTTGGAACGGGCAGAGCCTTCTTATATCAATCAGCCCCAGCATTTT.

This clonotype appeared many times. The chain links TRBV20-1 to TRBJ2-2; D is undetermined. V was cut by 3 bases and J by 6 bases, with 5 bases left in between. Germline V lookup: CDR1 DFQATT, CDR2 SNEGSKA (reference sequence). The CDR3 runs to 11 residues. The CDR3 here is CSASSSGELFF. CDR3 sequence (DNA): TGCAGTGCTAGCAGCTCCGGGGAGCTGTTTTTT.

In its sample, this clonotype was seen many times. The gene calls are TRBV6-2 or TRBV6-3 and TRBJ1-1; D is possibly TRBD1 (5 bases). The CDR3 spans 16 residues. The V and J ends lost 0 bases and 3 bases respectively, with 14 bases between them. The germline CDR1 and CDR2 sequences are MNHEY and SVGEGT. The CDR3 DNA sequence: TGTGCCAGCAGTTACTCGCAGGGACGTCGGGACACTGAAGCTTTCTTT. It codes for CASSYSQGRRDTEAFF.

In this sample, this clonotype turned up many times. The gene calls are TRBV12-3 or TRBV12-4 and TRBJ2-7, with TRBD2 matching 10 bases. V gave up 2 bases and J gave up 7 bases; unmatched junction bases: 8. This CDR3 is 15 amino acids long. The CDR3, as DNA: TGTGCCAGCAGTTTAACCCTAGCGGGAGAAGGGGAGCAGTACTTC. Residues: CASSLTLAGEGEQYF.

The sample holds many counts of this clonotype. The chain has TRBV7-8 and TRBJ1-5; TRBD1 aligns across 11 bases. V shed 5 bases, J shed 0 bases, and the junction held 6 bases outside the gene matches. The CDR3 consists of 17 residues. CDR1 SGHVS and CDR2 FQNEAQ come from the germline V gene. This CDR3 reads CASSARTGGPSNQPQHF. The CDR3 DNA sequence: TGTGCCAGCAGCGCCAGGACAGGGGGCCCTAGCAATCAGCCCCAGCATTTT. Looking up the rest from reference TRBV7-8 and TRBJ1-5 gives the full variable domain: GAGVSQSPRYKVAKRGQDVALRCDPISGHVSLFWYQQALGQGPEFLTYFQNEAQLDKSGLPSDRFFAERPEGSVSTLKIQRTQQEDSAVYLCASSARTGGPSNQPQHFGDGTRLSIL.

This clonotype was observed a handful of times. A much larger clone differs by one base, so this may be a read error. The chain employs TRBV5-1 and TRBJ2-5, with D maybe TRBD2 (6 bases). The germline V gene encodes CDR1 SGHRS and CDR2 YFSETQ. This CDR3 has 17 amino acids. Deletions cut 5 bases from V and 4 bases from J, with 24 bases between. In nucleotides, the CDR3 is TGCGCCAGCAGACTCATTCCTAGCGAGAGGGCCGGAGAGACCCAGTACTTC. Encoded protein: CASRLIPSERAGETQYF.

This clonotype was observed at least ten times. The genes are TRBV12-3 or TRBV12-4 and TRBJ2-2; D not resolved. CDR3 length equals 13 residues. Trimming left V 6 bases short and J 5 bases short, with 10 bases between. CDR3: CASSQLRTGELFF. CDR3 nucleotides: TGTGCCAGCAGCCAATTGAGGACCGGGGAGCTGTTTTTT.